This entry features one TCR beta chain sequence. Per the original methods: Reference gene primer amplification gave estimated nucleated cell counts. TCRdb's table, derived via immunoSEQ multiplex PCR, lists solely in-frame clones and lacks some. Clone size and V and J calls were adopted from that table, with D and trimming inferred from the DNA. Among some 40,000 clones listed, around 90% were seen once. The sample is drawn from a study of blood T cell repertoires in COVID-19. The wider study: PBMCs, B-cell-depleted T cells, or T cells were the source of the cDNA or gDNA that made up the material.

V lost 1 base and J 2 bases, leaving 12 bases between the germline ends. CDR1 SGHRS and CDR2 YFSETQ come from the germline V gene. This CDR3 region has 15 residues. This TCR was recovered from a man between 60 and 75 years old with acute or convalescent COVID-19. The chain couples TRBV5-1 to TRBJ1-2, with D unresolved. Sequenced sample: peripheral blood. CDR3 residues: CASSLSFPGNYGYTF. The CDR3 nucleotides are TGCGCCAGCAGCTTGAGCTTTCCGGGAAACTATGGCTACACCTTC. Combining the CDR3 with reference TRBV5-1 and TRBJ1-2 gives the whole variable domain KAGVTQTPRYLIKTRGQQVTLSCSPISGHRSVSWYQQTPGQGLQFLFEYFSETQRNKGNFPGRFSGRQFSNSRSEMNVSTLELGDSALYLCASSLSFPGNYGYTFGSGTRLTVV.